Described below is a single TCR beta chain sequence and its context. This clone has a handful of counts. Its binding antigen is unknown. No qualities accompany the bases; no much larger clone lies one base away. Each collaborating institution followed its own protocols to collect whole blood in K2EDTA tubes. For TCRbeta analysis, collaborators shipped samples as frozen whole blood, isolated PBMCs, or DNA extracted from either of those sample types. The data belong to a study of blood T cell repertoires in COVID-19 (dated by TCRdb to about 2020). About the investigation overall: The collaborator samples originated in the United States, Italy and Spain and spanned the acute and convalescent phases of COVID-19. Where HLA class I and class II types were available, the types were taken from metadata supplied by the sample provider, not from assay-based typing. Nearly every sample came with metadata listing a de-identified subject ID, COVID-19 status, age in years and sex. Samples were obtained from the ongoing ImmuneRACE study (first 160 participants) and from 1,200 or so subjects provided by 6 global collaborators. Deeply sampled blood TCRbeta repertoires from subjects exposed to, actively infected with, or recovered from COVID-19 were included in the dataset. The prospective study material was composed of cDNA or gDNA derived from T cells, B-cell-depleted T cells, or PBMCs. The repertoires were released in a freely available public database intended as a resource for research on the immune response to SARS-CoV-2.

Overall study results and their limits: Clinical and demographic metadata were provided uncurated, with the amount varying by source and participant.

TCRbeta CDR3 regions were amplified from genomic DNA by means of the immunoSEQ Assay, a bias-controlled multiplex PCR. For the original study's pipeline: Within the assay, amplification of reference gene primers was used to estimate how many nucleated cells each sample contained. To quantify the absolute abundance of each unique TCRbeta CDR3 rearrangement, sequence reads were collapsed and filtered. For each sample, productive Simpson clonality was calculated by taking the square root of Simpson's diversity index across productive rearrangements. TCRdb stores this immuneACCESS table with in-frame sequences only. Part of the clones is absent; in the studies checked, under half of the shortfall reflects unresolved V genes, and no reason is known for the rest. V, J and clone size were drawn from that table, and D and trimming were deduced from the DNA. The sample table lists around 160,000 clones, around 80% of them with a count of one. Of the sample, around 13% is held by the ten largest clones.

CDR1 is given as LNHDA and CDR2 as SQIVND, both from the germline V gene (reference sequence). Reading from cysteine to phenylalanine, the CDR3 counts 13 amino acids. Only CDR3 DNA remains: 39 bases, in frame from the first base. V sheds 5 bases and J sheds 7 bases, leaving 11 bases between their ends. Here the chain combines TRBV19 and TRBJ1-4; TRBD1 could be the D gene, as 6 bases match. The sequence was obtained from a man aged 55 to 69 with active or convalescent COVID-19. Source material: peripheral blood. In nucleotide form, the sequence is TGTGCCAGTAGTCCCACAGGGACTGAAAAACTGTTTTTT. Its protein reads: CASSPTGTEKLFF.